This TCR beta chain derives from a study of control samples from healthy donors and cancer patients (dated by TCRdb to the early 2020s). The junction shows trimming of 5 bases on V and 2 bases on J, and the gene matches do not reach 9 bases of it. According to the germline V gene (reference sequence), CDR1 reads SEHNR and CDR2 reads FQNEAQ. Its CDR3 holds 16 amino acids, cysteine through phenylalanine. The retained sequence is limited to the CDR3, 48 bases, with the frame set at the first base. Library method: the immunoSEQ multiplex PCR assay. The source is immuneACCESS, and TCRdb retained only in-frame sequences with V and J called. Part of the clones is not carried over; for the studies checked, unresolved V genes explain less than half of this, and the remainder is unexplained. This sample has 150,000 to 200,000 clones in its table, and around 90% of those were observed once. The ten largest clones capture 1.4% of the sample.

This clone appeared once. Its antigen remains unidentified. The record has no base qualities; no much larger clone is one base away. Sequenced input: blood. Recombination joined TRBV7-9 with TRBJ2-3; TRBD2 lines up with 8 middle nucleotides. The source of this sequence is a man between 25 and 39 years old in good health. The DNA sequence follows: TGTGCCAGCAGCACGAGGAATAGCGGGGCCACAGATACGCAGTATTTT. This translates into CASSTRNSGATDTQYF.